The clone carrying this TCR beta chain was seen more than once but under ten times. The antigen remains unidentified. A sample-barcoded 5' primer and a J-beta primer mix were used in a second PCR of roughly 7 to 11 cycles. TCRdb reprocessed the 5' RACE reads with MiXCR, giving one entry per CDR3 protein. The sample shows about 1.8 million distinct CDR3 sequences, around half of them seen only once. These data originate in a study of blood T cells in healthy people across ages. Points from the study as a whole: The fall in TCR beta diversity per million T cells was roughly linear with age.

Germline V gene sequence: CDR1 MGHDK, CDR2 SYGVNS. The CDR3 runs to 15 residues. Trimming took off 9 bases at V and 0 bases at J, with 15 bases between the two ends. V and J are TRBV25-1 and TRBJ2-1; tentative D call: TRBD1 (5 bases). The sample consisted of blood. The TCR originated in a woman between 40 and 55 years old in good health. CDR3 bases: TGTGCCAGACCAGGGATAGAGAGCTCCTACAATGAGCAGTTCTTC. This codes for CARPGIESSYNEQFF.